Included here is one T cell receptor beta chain sequence, with context. No antigen is known for it. This entry belongs to a study of OX40 agonist ivuxolimab in advanced cancers. Study overall: Partial responses occurred in three patients (one hepatocellular carcinoma, two cutaneous melanoma).

Study results and caveats: Determination of antigen specificity was not performed for the expanded peripheral T cells. Low clonal expansion, among the lowest seen, marked partial responders at 0.1-3.0 mg/kg.

This CDR3 region has 13 residues. CDR1 and CDR2 from the germline V gene are MNHEY and SMNVEV (reference sequence). The V end lost 7 bases, the J end lost 8 bases, and 17 bases lay between the germline ends. Libraries were prepared by immunoSEQ multiplex PCR; TCRdb keeps only in-frame clonotypes and omits some of them. The profile shows around 64,000 clones, about 80% of them singletons. The receptor was derived from an adult with an advanced solid tumor such as melanoma, head and neck, liver or kidney cancer. The chain joins TRBV27 to TRBJ1-1; tentative D call: TRBD1 (5 bases). Sequenced here: CD4+ or CD8+ T cells sorted from blood, sampled in a trial of the OX40 agonist ivuxolimab. In nucleotides, the CDR3 is TGTGCCAGCAAGGGACTTGGGGACCGCGAAGCTTTCTTT. Residues: CASKGLGDREAFF.